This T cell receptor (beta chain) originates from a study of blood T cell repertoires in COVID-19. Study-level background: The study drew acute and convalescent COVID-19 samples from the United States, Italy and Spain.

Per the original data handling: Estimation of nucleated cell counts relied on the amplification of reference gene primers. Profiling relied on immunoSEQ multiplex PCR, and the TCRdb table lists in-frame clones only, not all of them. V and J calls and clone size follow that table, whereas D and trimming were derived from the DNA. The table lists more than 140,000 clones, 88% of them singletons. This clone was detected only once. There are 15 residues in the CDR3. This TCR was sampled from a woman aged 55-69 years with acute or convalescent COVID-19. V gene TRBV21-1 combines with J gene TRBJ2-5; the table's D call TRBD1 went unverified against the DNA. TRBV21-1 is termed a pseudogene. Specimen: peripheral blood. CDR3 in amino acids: CASSVLTGDEETQYF. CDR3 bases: TGTGCCAGCAGCGTCCTGACAGGGGACGAAGAGACCCAGTACTTC.